These 21 T cell receptor beta chains originate from one sample sequenced in a study of cytomegalovirus exposure and HLA in healthy donors (dated by TCRdb to about 2017). Library prep was done by the immunoSEQ multiplex PCR assay. For the multiplex PCR, a mixture combining 60 forward primers for TCR Vbeta segments and 13 reverse primers for TCR Jbeta segments was used. Held by TCRdb, this immuneACCESS table contains in-frame sequences only and omits some clones. Under half of the omission traces to an unresolved V gene where checked; the cause of the rest is unknown. The sample includes approximately 100,000 clones, with around 77% observed a single time. About 10% of the sample is taken by the ten largest. The sample was PBMCs. The receptor set was obtained from a man aged 40-50 years in good health and CMV-seropositive.

This chain links TRBV4-3 with TRBJ2-7; D not resolved. V lost 0 bases to trimming and J lost 1 base, with 10 bases between them. The CDR3 length is 15 residues. Germline lookup yields CDR1 LGHNA and CDR2 YSLEER. The CDR3 spells CASSQDPRGSYEQYF. CDR3 DNA: TGCGCCAGCAGCCAAGATCCCCGCGGATCCTACGAGCAGTACTTC.

DNA for the CDR3: TGCGCCAGCAGCCCCCGGGACAGGGTGGCCGGGGAGCTGTTTTTT. It codes for CASSPRDRVAGELFF. The chain joins TRBV4-3 to TRBJ2-2; TRBD1 agrees at 9 bases. The J segment lost 6 bases and the V segment lost 4 bases, leaving 6 bases of the junction unmatched. The CDR3 is made up of 15 amino acids. The germline V gene has CDR1 LGHNA and CDR2 YSLEER.

The CDR3 region is CASSPPRNSGANVLTF. The CDR3 DNA reads TGTGCCAGCTCACCACCGCGCAACTCTGGGGCCAACGTCCTGACTTTC. V and J are TRBV18 and TRBJ2-6; D remains ambiguous. The germline V and J ends were trimmed by 0 bases and 0 bases, with 6 bases remaining between them. Germline values: CDR1 KGHSH, CDR2 LQKENI. This CDR3 contains 16 residues.

This clone was picked up one time. J is TRBJ2-6 and V is TRBV18, with D perhaps matching TRBD1 (5 bases). V gave up 0 bases and J gave up 4 bases, with 10 bases separating them. The CDR3 is 16 residues long. Per germline, CDR1 KGHSH and CDR2 LQKENI. CDR3 region: CASSPPGVAGANVLTF. The CDR3 DNA is TGTGCCAGCTCACCACCAGGGGTCGCAGGGGCCAACGTCCTGACTTTC.

For the CDR3, the DNA is TGTGCCAGCAGCTTAGGGCAGGGGGCTTGGGAGCAGTACTTC. Translated: CASSLGQGAWEQYF. The rearrangement uses TRBV11-2 and TRBJ2-7; 8 bases match TRBD1. CDR3 length equals 14 residues. Trimming removed 1 base from V and 7 bases from J; junction bases left unmatched: 6. Germline loops: CDR1 SGHAT, CDR2 FQNNGV.

This clone was counted only a few times. This chain joins TRBV7-2 and TRBJ2-5; TRBD1 is a possible D gene (5 bases). This CDR3 has 15 amino acids. V was cut by 5 bases and J by 7 bases, with 20 bases left in between. Looked up from germline, CDR1 is SGHTA and CDR2 is FQGNSA. Written as DNA, the CDR3 is TGTGCCAGCAGCCCCCGGAGCCGGCGTGGGGCGACCCAGTACTTC. Translating gives CASSPRSRRGATQYF.

The V gene is TRBV28, the J gene TRBJ1-2, with D perhaps matching TRBD1 (5 bases). Germline assignment: CDR1 MDHEN and CDR2 SYDVKM. This CDR3 has 12 amino acids. The ends were cut back, 6 bases at V and 8 bases at J, with 13 bases in the middle. The CDR3 coding sequence is TGTGCCAGCAGATGGGGCCCAGGCGGCTACACCTTC. It encodes CASRWGPGGYTF.

The rearrangement uses TRBV14 and TRBJ2-5; 12 bases are a match to TRBD1. From germline, CDR1 is SGHDN and CDR2 FVKESK. The CDR3 sequence is 16 residues long. Trimming at V came to 0 bases and at J to 11 bases, leaving 10 bases not matched to a gene. This CDR3 is CASSQDFGTGGPGQYF. Written as DNA, the CDR3 is TGTGCCAGCAGCCAAGATTTCGGGACAGGGGGCCCCGGGCAGTACTTC.

This chain connects TRBV7-9 to TRBJ2-1; perhaps TRBD2 as D (6 bases). Germline V gene data show CDR1 as SEHNR and CDR2 as FQNEAQ (reference sequence). Trimming shortened V by 7 bases and J by 9 bases, and 13 bases separated the two germline ends. The CDR3 is made up of 12 amino acids. CDR3 nucleotide sequence: TGTGCCAGCATCCCGGGGCGGGGTGAGCAGTTCTTC. Translated: CASIPGRGEQFF.

This clone has just a few counts. One end of the junction is discordant with germline, which a read error may explain. J is TRBJ2-3 and V is TRBV7-7; 11 positions match TRBD2. This CDR3 is built from 15 residues. Germline-derived CDR1 and CDR2 are SSHAT and FNYEAQ (reference sequence). CDR3 sequence reads: CASSPTSGVPDTQYF. In nucleotides, the CDR3 is TGTGCTAGCAGCCCGACTAGCGGGGTTCCAGATACGCAGTATTTT.

The rearrangement uses TRBV28 and TRBJ2-7; perhaps TRBD2 as D (5 bases). The CDR3 runs 12 residues. V was shortened by 8 bases and J by 3 bases, with 11 bases between the two germline ends. Germline values: CDR1 MDHEN, CDR2 SYDVKM. The CDR3 loop is CASLSGGYEQYF. Here the CDR3 DNA reads TGTGCCAGCCTATCCGGAGGCTACGAGCAGTACTTC.

The CDR3 loop reads CASHPGDQETQYF. The CDR3 DNA is TGTGCCAGCCACCCGGGGGATCAAGAGACCCAGTACTTC. This chain connects TRBV5-4 to TRBJ2-5; tentatively, D is TRBD2 (6 bases). CDR1 and CDR2 (germline): SGHNT, YYREEE (reference sequence). The germline V and J ends were trimmed by 7 bases and 2 bases, with 12 bases remaining between them. The CDR3 is 13 amino acids.

The chain employs TRBV7-8 and TRBJ1-3, with 10 positions matching TRBD1. The CDR3 is 17 residues long. Germline V gives CDR1 SGHVS, CDR2 FQNEAQ. V was pared by 3 bases and J by 2 bases, with 7 bases of the junction left unmatched. In DNA, the CDR3 is TGTGCCAGCAGCTTTTATTCCGGGACAGGGGCTGGAAACACCATATATTTT. Translation gives CASSFYSGTGAGNTIYF.

The rearrangement links TRBV11-1 to TRBJ2-2; 9 bases are shared with TRBD1. V was clipped by 3 bases and J by 7 bases; unmatched bases: 3. Germline values: CDR1 SGHAT, CDR2 FQDESV (reference sequence). The CDR3 is 14 amino acids. This chain's CDR3 is CASSLGQGHGELFF. DNA for the CDR3: TGTGCCAGCAGCTTGGGACAGGGCCACGGGGAGCTGTTTTTT.

This clone was counted once. The chain is built from TRBV4-1 and TRBJ2-7; D may be TRBD1 (6 bases). This CDR3 comprises 15 residues. CDR1 is MGHRA and CDR2 is YSYEKL in the germline V gene. V gave up 2 bases and J gave up 4 bases, with 15 bases separating them. The DNA for the CDR3 is TGCGCCAGCAGCCAACACAGGGACCCCCGGTACGAGCAGTACTTC. Its translation: CASSQHRDPRYEQYF.

This clone was detected only a few times. The chain uses TRBV10-2 and TRBJ1-1; D is perhaps TRBD1 (6 bases). The germline V and J ends were trimmed by 5 bases and 5 bases, with 12 bases remaining between them. CDR3 size: 13 residues. Germline V CDR1 and CDR2: WSHSY, SAAADI. The CDR3 nucleotides read TGCGCCAGCAGTTTAGGGGGTAGGACTGAAGCTTTCTTT. This gives the protein CASSLGGRTEAFF.

The CDR3 here is CASSFGQKETQYF. In DNA form, the CDR3 reads TGTGCCAGCAGCTTTGGACAGAAAGAGACCCAGTACTTC. The V and J genes are TRBV11-3 and TRBJ2-5, with D possibly matching TRBD1 (6 bases). The CDR3 spans 13 residues. Germline lookup yields CDR1 SGHNT and CDR2 YENEEA. Trimming shortened V by 3 bases and J by 3 bases, and 8 bases separated the two germline ends. The full variable domain, its missing parts supplied by reference TRBV11-3 and TRBJ2-5, is EAGVVQSPRYKIIEKKQPVAFWCNPISGHNTLYWYLQNLGQGPELLIRYENEEAVDDSQLPKDRFSAERLKGVDSTLKIQPAELGDSAVYLCASSFGQKETQYFGPGTRLLVL.

The chain combines TRBV6-5 with TRBJ2-7; 7 nucleotides agree with TRBD1. The CDR3 runs 15 residues. Trimming cost V 0 bases and J 0 bases; bases outside gene matches: 2. Germline assignment: CDR1 MNHEY and CDR2 SVGAGI. The CDR3 region has the DNA TGTGCCAGCAGTTACTCCAACAGGGGCTCCTACGAGCAGTACTTC. It is translated as CASSYSNRGSYEQYF.

This clone was counted a single time. Germline and junction disagree at one end, which may indicate a read error. The chain has TRBV6-5 and TRBJ1-2, with D possibly being TRBD1 (6 bases). Germline CDR1 is MNHEY and CDR2 is SVGAGI. This CDR3 is built from 15 residues. The chain's CDR3 is CASRPPTGVSYGHTF. DNA of the CDR3: TGTGCCAGCAGGCCCCCGACAGGCGTTAGCTATGGCCACACCTTC.

The chain uses TRBV7-8 and TRBJ1-1, with 11 bases lining up with TRBD1. Germline V gives CDR1 SGHVS, CDR2 FQNEAQ. The ends lost 5 bases at V and 7 bases at J; junction bases unmatched: 15. The CDR3 is made up of 17 amino acids. CDR3 DNA sequence: TGTGCCAGCAGCCCACCTCCGGGACAGGGGGGTTTCGGTGAAGCTTTCTTT. Translating it yields CASSPPPGQGGFGEAFF.

The chain has TRBV19 and TRBJ1-6, with 9 bases that match TRBD1. This CDR3 spans 18 amino acids. Germline V lookup: CDR1 LNHDA, CDR2 SQIVND (reference sequence). V dropped 5 bases and J dropped 7; count of bases not matched to a gene: 15. CDR3 in amino acids: CASSELRDRVFLNSPLHF. CDR3 sequence (DNA): TGTGCCAGTAGTGAGCTTCGGGACAGGGTTTTTTTGAATTCACCCCTCCACTTT.